The subject of this entry is one T cell receptor beta chain. PCR employed 60 Vbeta and 13 Jbeta primers. Sequenced by immunoSEQ multiplex PCR; TCRdb stores in-frame clones only, minus some. The sample shows fewer than 150,000 clones, 65% to 90% of them seen only once. The sample belongs to a study of cytomegalovirus exposure and HLA in healthy donors. About the research overall: The early release's HLA-typed donors yielded tens of millions of unique TCRs.

This clonotype was obtained from a female donor in good health and CMV-seronegative. The sample was PBMCs.

Here the CDR3 reads CATSDPGSYEQYF. The CDR3 region has the DNA TGCGCCACCTCCGACCCGGGCTCCTACGAGCAGTACTTC. The chain carries TRBV4-1 and TRBJ2-7; D is uncertain. The V gene lost 10 bases and the J gene lost 0 bases, with 13 bases spanning the gap. Per the germline V gene, CDR1 is MGHRA and CDR2 is YSYEKL. The CDR3 covers 13 residues.